This T cell receptor beta chain was observed in a study of Ad26.COV2.S vaccination and SARS-CoV-2 variants. For the study at large: Enrollment placed the donor in the COV1001 Ad26.COV2.S trial arm. Each vaccinee took Ad26.COV2.S intramuscularly, once or twice 56 days apart.

The CDR3 is 16 residues long. V lost 7 bases, J lost 5 bases, and 9 bases stayed unmatched. Profiled with immunoSEQ multiplex PCR; TCRdb holds only in-frame clones, not every one. The sample contains 350,000 to 450,000 clones, roughly 85% of which appear only once. Study outcomes and limitations: It was reported that spike-specific CD8+ and CD4+ T cell responses were substantially broad after vaccination.

Concerning this clone itself: Its antigen is undetermined.

The treatment was: 19 received Ad26.COV2.S at low or high dose, single or two shots; about 5 received placebo; per-sample allocation not given. After the first vaccine or placebo injection, samples were drawn on day 63. An Ad26 vector was used to express Wuhan-strain SARS-CoV-2 spike as the vaccine. This chain uses TRBV6-7 with TRBJ1-6, with TRBD1 identical over 9 bases. TRBV6-7 counts as an open reading frame of uncertain function. The input for sequencing was peripheral blood, taken in a trial of Ad26.COV2.S vaccine versus placebo. This clonotype was sampled from a person aged 18-65 years who received the Ad26.COV2.S COVID-19 vaccine or a placebo. The CDR3 sequence: CASTTKGTGNNSPLHF. DNA of the CDR3: TGTGCCAGCACTACCAAGGGGACAGGGAATAATTCACCCCTCCACTTT.